The subject of this entry is one T cell receptor (beta chain). Participant reports of clinical history set cohort assignment. Germline V gene sequence: CDR1 SGHRS, CDR2 YFSETQ. The CDR3 has 16 residues. V trimming: 0 bases; J trimming: 0 bases; junction bases outside the gene matches: 6. The data originate from a study of blood T cell repertoires in COVID-19. At the level of the study: There were acute and convalescent COVID-19 samples, and they came from the United States, Italy and Spain.

The repertoire was sequenced with immunoSEQ multiplex PCR; TCRdb's copy has only in-frame clones and lacks some. The profile shows 150,000 to 200,000 clones, over 80% of them singletons. The sequence came from a woman aged 55-75 years who had recovered from COVID-19. The chain recombines TRBV5-1 with TRBJ2-7; 7 nucleotides agree with TRBD2. The source material was PBMCs or T cells enriched from blood (not recorded which). The CDR3 nucleotides read TGCGCCAGCAGCTTGGCCCCTAGCGGAGTCTCCTACGAGCAGTACTTC. Translation gives CASSLAPSGVSYEQYF.